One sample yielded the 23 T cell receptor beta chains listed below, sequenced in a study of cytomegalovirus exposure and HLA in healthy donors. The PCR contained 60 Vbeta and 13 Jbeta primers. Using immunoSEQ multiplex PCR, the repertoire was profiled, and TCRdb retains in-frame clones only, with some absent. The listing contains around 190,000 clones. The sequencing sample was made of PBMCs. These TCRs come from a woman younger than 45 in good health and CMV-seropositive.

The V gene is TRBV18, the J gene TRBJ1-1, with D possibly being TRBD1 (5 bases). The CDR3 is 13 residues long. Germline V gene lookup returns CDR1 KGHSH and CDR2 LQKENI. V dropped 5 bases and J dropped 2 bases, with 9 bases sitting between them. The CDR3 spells CASSGGLNTEAFF. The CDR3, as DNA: TGTGCCAGCTCAGGGGGGTTAAACACTGAAGCTTTCTTT.

CDR3 sequence: CASSPFPADTQYF. CDR3 nucleotides: TGTGCCAGCAGCCCTTTCCCCGCAGATACGCAGTATTTT. The gene calls are TRBV27 and TRBJ2-3; D is unclear. The V end was cut by 6 bases, the J end by 4 bases, with 11 bases between. The CDR3 sequence is 13 residues long. Germline lookup yields CDR1 MNHEY and CDR2 SMNVEV (reference sequence).

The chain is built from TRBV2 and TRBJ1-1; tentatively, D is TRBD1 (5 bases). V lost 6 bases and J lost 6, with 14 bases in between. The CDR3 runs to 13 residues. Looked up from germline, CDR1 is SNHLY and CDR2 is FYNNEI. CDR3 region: CASRRTQGSEAFF. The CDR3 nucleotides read TGTGCCAGCAGGAGAACCCAGGGCTCTGAAGCTTTCTTT.

Here the CDR3 DNA reads TGTGCCAGCAGTTACGTGGGGGGGTATGGCTACACCTTC. This encodes CASSYVGGYGYTF. The chain couples TRBV6-5 to TRBJ1-2, with D possibly being TRBD1 (5 bases). Trimming took 2 bases from V and 5 from J, leaving 9 bases between them. Looked up from germline, CDR1 is MNHEY and CDR2 is SVGAGI. The CDR3 consists of 13 residues.

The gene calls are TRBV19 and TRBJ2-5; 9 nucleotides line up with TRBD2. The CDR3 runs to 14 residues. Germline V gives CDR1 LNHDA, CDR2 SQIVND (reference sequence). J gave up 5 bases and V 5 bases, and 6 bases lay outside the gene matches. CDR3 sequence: CASSFWTSAETQYF. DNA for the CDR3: TGTGCCAGTAGTTTCTGGACTAGCGCGGAGACCCAGTACTTC. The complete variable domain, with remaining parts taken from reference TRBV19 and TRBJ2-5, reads DGGITQSPKYLFRKEGQNVTLSCEQNLNHDAMYWYRQDPGQGLRLIYYSQIVNDFQKGDIAEGYSVSREKKESFPLTVTSAQKNPTAFYLCASSFWTSAETQYFGPGTRLLVL.

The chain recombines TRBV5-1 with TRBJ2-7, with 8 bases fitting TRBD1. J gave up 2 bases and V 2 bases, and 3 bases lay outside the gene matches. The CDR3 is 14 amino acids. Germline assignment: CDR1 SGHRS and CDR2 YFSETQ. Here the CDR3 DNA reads TGCGCCAGCAGCTTACACAGGGGGACCTACGAGCAGTACTTC. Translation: CASSLHRGTYEQYF.

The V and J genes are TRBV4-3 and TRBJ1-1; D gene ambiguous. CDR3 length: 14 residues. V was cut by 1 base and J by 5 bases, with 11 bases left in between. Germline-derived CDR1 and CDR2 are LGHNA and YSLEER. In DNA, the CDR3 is TGCGCCAGCAGCCAAGCGAGGGAGGAAACTGAAGCTTTCTTT. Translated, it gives CASSQAREETEAFF.

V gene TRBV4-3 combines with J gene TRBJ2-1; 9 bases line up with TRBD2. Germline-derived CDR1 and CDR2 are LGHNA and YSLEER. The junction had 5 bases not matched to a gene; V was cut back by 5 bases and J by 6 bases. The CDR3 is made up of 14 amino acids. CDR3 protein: CASSVAGAGNEQFF. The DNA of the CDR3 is TGCGCCAGCAGCGTAGCGGGAGCGGGCAATGAGCAGTTCTTC.

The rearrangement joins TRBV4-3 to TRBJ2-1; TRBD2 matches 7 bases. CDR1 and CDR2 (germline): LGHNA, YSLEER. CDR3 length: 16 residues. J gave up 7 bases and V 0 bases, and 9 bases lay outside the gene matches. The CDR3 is CASSQDGLGIGNEQFF. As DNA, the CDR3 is TGCGCCAGCAGCCAAGACGGACTAGGGATTGGTAATGAGCAGTTCTTC.

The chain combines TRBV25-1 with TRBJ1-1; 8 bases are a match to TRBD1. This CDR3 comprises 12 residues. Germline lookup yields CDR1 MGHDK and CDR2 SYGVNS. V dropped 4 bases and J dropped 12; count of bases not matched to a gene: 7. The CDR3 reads CASSGQGLLSFF. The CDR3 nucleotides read TGTGCCAGCAGTGGACAGGGGCTACTTTCTTTCTTT.

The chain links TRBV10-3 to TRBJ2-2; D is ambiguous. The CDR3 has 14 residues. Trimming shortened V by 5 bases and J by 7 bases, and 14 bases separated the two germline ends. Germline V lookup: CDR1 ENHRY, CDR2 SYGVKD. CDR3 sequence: CAISRQTIGGELFF. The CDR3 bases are TGTGCCATCAGTCGTCAGACAATCGGCGGGGAGCTGTTTTTT.

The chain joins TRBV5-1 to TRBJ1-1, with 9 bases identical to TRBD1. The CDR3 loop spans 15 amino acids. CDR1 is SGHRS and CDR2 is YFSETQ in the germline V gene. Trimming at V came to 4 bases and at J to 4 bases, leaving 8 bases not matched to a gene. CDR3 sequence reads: CASSVQGAEVTEAFF. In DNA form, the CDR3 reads TGCGCCAGCAGCGTACAGGGGGCGGAGGTCACTGAAGCTTTCTTT.

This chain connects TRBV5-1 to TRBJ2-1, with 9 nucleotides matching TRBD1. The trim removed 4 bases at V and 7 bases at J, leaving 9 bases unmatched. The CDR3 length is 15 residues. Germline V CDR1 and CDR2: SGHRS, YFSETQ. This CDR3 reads CASSTGQGRGNEQFF. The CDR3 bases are TGCGCCAGCAGCACGGGACAGGGACGGGGAAATGAGCAGTTCTTC.

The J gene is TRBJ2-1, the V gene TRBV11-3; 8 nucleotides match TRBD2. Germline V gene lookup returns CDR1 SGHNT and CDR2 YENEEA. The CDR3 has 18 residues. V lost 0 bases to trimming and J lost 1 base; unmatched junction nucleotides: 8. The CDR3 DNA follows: TGTGCCAGCAGCTTAGATCAAAGCGGGAGTCGGTCCTACAATGAGCAGTTCTTC. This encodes CASSLDQSGSRSYNEQFF.

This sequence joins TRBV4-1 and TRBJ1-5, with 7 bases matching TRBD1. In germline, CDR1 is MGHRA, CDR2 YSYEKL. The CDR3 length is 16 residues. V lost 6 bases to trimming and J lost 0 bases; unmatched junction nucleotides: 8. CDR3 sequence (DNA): TGCGCCAGCAGGCACAGGGACAGCTATAGCAATCAGCCCCAGCATTTT. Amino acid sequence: CASRHRDSYSNQPQHF.

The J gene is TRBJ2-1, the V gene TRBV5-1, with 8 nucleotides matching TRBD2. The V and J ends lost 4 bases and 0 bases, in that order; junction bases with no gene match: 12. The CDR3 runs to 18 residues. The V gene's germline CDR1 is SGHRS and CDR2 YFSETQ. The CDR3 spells CASSLGSSGTSSYNEQFF. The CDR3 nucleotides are TGCGCCAGCAGCCTGGGTTCGTCGGGGACTAGCTCCTACAATGAGCAGTTCTTC.

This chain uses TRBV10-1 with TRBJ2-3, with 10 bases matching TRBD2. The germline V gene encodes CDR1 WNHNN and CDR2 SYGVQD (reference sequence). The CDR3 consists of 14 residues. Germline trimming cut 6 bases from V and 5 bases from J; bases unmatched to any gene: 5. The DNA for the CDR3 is TGCGCCAGCAGAGCGGGAGGGCCTGGAGATACGCAGTATTTT. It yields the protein CASRAGGPGDTQYF.

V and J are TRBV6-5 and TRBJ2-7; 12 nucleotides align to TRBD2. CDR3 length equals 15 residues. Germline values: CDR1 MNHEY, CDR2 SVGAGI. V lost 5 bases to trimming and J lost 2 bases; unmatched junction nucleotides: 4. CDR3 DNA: TGTGCCAGCAGTCTTCTAGCGGGGGGGACCTACGAGCAGTACTTC. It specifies CASSLLAGGTYEQYF.

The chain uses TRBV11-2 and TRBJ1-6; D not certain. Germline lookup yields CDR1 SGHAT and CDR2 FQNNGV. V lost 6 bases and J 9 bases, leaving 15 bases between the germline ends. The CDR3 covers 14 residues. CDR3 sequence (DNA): TGTGCCAGCAGAATGCAGCGGATGAGTTCACCCCTCCACTTT. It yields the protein CASRMQRMSSPLHF.

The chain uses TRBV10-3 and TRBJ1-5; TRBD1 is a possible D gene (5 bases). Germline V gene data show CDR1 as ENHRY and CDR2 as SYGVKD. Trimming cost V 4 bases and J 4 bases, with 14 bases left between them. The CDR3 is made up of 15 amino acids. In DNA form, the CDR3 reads TGTGCCATCAGTGGGCGGGACGCGGGGAATCAGCCCCAGCATTTT. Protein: CAISGRDAGNQPQHF.

CDR3 DNA sequence: TGTGCCTGGAGTGTAAGTAGCCACGAGCAGTACTTC. Translated, it gives CAWSVSSHEQYF. The chain uses TRBV30 and TRBJ2-5, with D unresolved. The J call is uncertain, as TRBJ2-7 better fits the DNA end. This CDR3 region has 12 residues. In germline, CDR1 is GTSNPN, CDR2 SVGIG (reference sequence).

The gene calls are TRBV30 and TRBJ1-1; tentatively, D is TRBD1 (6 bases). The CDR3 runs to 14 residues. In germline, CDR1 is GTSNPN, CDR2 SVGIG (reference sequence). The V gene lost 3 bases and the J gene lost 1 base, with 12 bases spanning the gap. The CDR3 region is CAWSRGQTNTEAFF. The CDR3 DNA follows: TGTGCCTGGAGCCGTGGACAGACGAACACTGAAGCTTTCTTT.

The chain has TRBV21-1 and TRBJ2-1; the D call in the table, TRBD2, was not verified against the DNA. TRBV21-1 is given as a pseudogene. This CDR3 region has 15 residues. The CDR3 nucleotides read TGTGCCAGCAGCAACGCACTAAATTCCTACAATGAGCAGTTCTTC. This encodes CASSNALNSYNEQFF.